This TCR beta chain was found in a study of T cell responses to AZD1222 COVID-19 vaccine. Study-level background: Pooling of second doses given at about 4 or about 12 weeks was done. Study-wide results and limits: Of spike-specific TCRs, nearly half reportedly target regions left unmutated in variants. Two doses of AZD1222 preceded a rise in Spike-specific TCR breadth and depth. Only after the peak T cell response were repertoires sampled.

The protocol was immunoSEQ multiplex PCR, while the TCRdb copy is restricted to in-frame clones and leaves out a portion. In the table there are approximately 150,000 clones, almost 95% of which are singletons. With respect to this clone: Its matching antigen is unknown.

The germline V and J ends were trimmed by 6 bases and 10 bases, with 10 bases remaining between them. Germline V gene data show CDR1 as SGHNT and CDR2 as YENEEA. The CDR3 covers 11 residues. The chain links TRBV11-3 to TRBJ2-1; perhaps TRBD2 as D (6 bases). The origin of this receptor is an adult in good health. The input for sequencing was peripheral blood, taken on day 0 of AZD1222 vaccination. CDR3 sequence: CASSGGGEQFF. The CDR3 DNA reads TGTGCCAGCAGTGGTGGAGGGGAGCAGTTCTTC. The complete variable domain, with remaining parts taken from reference TRBV11-3 and TRBJ2-1, reads EAGVVQSPRYKIIEKKQPVAFWCNPISGHNTLYWYLQNLGQGPELLIRYENEEAVDDSQLPKDRFSAERLKGVDSTLKIQPAELGDSAVYLCASSGGGEQFFGPGTRLTVL.